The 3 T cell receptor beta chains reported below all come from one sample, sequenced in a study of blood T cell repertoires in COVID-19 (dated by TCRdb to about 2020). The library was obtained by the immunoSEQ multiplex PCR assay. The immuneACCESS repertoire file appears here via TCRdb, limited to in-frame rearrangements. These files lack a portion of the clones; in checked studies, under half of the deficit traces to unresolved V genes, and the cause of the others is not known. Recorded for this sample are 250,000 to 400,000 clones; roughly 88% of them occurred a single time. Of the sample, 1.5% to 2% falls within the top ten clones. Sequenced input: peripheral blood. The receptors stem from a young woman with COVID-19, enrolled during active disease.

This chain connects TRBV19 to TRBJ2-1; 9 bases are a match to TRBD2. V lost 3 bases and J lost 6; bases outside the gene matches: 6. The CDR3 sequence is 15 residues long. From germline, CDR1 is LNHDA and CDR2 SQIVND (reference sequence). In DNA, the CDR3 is TGTGCCAGTAGTATGATGCCTAGCGGGGTCAATGAGCAGTTCTTC. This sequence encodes CASSMMPSGVNEQFF.

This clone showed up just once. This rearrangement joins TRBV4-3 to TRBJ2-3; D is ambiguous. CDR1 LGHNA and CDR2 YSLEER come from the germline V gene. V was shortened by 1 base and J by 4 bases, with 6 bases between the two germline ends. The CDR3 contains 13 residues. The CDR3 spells CASSQVSADTQYF. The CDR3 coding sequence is TGCGCCAGCAGCCAAGTATCAGCAGATACGCAGTATTTT.

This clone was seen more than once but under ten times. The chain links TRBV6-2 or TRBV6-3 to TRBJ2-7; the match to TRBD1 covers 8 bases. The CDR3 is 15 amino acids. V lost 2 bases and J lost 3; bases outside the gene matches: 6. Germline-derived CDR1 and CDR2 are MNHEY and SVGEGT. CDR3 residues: CASSYPRGRVYEQYF. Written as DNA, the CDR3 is TGTGCCAGCAGTTACCCCAGGGGGCGAGTCTACGAGCAGTACTTC.